The next 7 T cell receptor beta chains were all read from a single sample in a study of shared clonotypes between healthy human individuals. The protocol was immunoSEQ multiplex PCR, while the TCRdb copy is restricted to in-frame clones and leaves out a portion. The repertoire includes about 2.2 million clones, around 93% of them detected once, and approximately 1.7% sits in the top ten. Naive-designated CD8 cells lacked CD45RO, were positively enriched for CCR7, and omitted terminally differentiated effector memory CD45RA+ cells. Sequenced: naive CD8+ T cells from PBMCs. All receptors derive from a man aged 18-30 years in good health. Some clones in this sample may be carry-over from other donors' samples.

The sample holds one count of this clone. The V call is TRBV4-3, the J call TRBJ2-1; TRBD2 matches 8 bases. CDR3 size: 17 residues. Per germline, CDR1 LGHNA and CDR2 YSLEER. Trimming cost V 3 bases and J 9 bases; bases outside gene matches: 16. The CDR3, as DNA: TGCGCCAGCAGCCAGACCGAGTCCGGACTAGCCCGCGGTGAGCAGTTCTTC. This gives the protein CASSQTESGLARGEQFF.

The chain combines TRBV4-3 with TRBJ2-3; tentative D call: TRBD1 (6 bases). The CDR3 contains 17 residues. The V gene lost 0 bases and the J gene lost 0 bases, with 13 bases spanning the gap. The germline V gene has CDR1 LGHNA and CDR2 YSLEER. As DNA, the CDR3 is TGCGCCAGCAGCCAAGAGATAGGGGGTGCTAGCACAGATACGCAGTATTTT. Encoded protein: CASSQEIGGASTDTQYF.

The rearrangement uses TRBV5-1 and TRBJ1-2; D is ambiguous. Germline-derived CDR1 and CDR2 are SGHRS and YFSETQ. Trimming shortened V by 0 bases and J by 8 bases, and 14 bases separated the two germline ends. The CDR3 is made up of 14 amino acids. The DNA for the CDR3 is TGCGCCAGCAGCTTGGGTGGCTATACTACCGGCTACACCTTC. This encodes CASSLGGYTTGYTF.

On this clone: The sample has other DNA sequences that encode this CDR3 too. The chain recombines TRBV7-2 with TRBJ2-7; 8 bases line up with TRBD2. The CDR3 is 15 residues long. V lost 4 bases, J lost 1 base, and 6 bases stayed unmatched. Germline V lookup: CDR1 SGHTA, CDR2 FQGNSA. Here the CDR3 reads CASSSRTSGSYEQYF. CDR3 DNA: TGTGCCAGCAGCTCACGCACTAGCGGTTCCTACGAGCAGTACTTC.

This clone was detected a few times. The chain combines TRBV28 with TRBJ1-1; TRBD1 matches at 7 bases. CDR3 length: 13 residues. CDR1 and CDR2 from the germline V gene are MDHEN and SYDVKM. V dropped 8 bases and J dropped 6; count of bases not matched to a gene: 9. The CDR3 nucleotides read TGTGCCAGCGGGACAGCGAGTAGCTCTGAAGCTTTCTTT. Its translation: CASGTASSSEAFF.

The chain combines TRBV9 with TRBJ1-3, with D tentatively TRBD1 (5 bases). The V gene's germline CDR1 is SGDLS and CDR2 YYNGEE. The CDR3 contains 16 residues. V was clipped by 3 bases and J by 0 bases, with 13 bases between them. The CDR3 protein is CASSGGTGSSGNTIYF. DNA for the CDR3: TGTGCCAGCAGCGGAGGGACGGGGAGCTCTGGAAACACCATATATTTT.

V gene TRBV5-1 combines with J gene TRBJ2-7; no firm D call. V gave up 1 base and J gave up 7 bases, with 18 bases separating them. The CDR3 is made up of 15 amino acids. CDR1 is SGHRS and CDR2 is YFSETQ in the germline V gene. The CDR3 loop is CASSLTQALGMEQYF. The CDR3 DNA is TGCGCCAGCAGCTTGACCCAGGCTTTGGGGATGGAGCAGTACTTC.